This T cell receptor (beta chain) was sequenced in a study of identical twins. General study results and limits: In drawing conclusions, the study used cross-sectional statistical analysis and did not follow the same donors.

TCRdb reprocessed the 5' RACE reads via MiXCR and lists one record per CDR3 protein. The sample carries approximately 700,000 distinct CDR3 sequences, 15% to 20% recorded once. CDR3 size: 10 residues. This clonotype was picked up many times. What it binds is not known. These data are also associated with another study on T cells expressing NK-cell markers. From that report: Repertoire data for TCR beta were derived from sorted T cells (CD3+CD56+NKG2C+, CD3+CD56+NKG2C- and CD3+CD56-NKG2C+). A range of about 1.0-7.0% of CD8+ T cells consisted of dominant NKG2C+ clonotypes in several donors. The same clonotypes also predominated in the CD3+CD56-NKG2C+ fraction of several donors.

The chain links TRBV12-3 or TRBV12-4 to TRBJ2-7; D is possibly TRBD1 or TRBD2 (5 bases each). The sample comprised PBMCs. The receptor was isolated from a woman under 30 in good health. CDR3 in amino acids: CLGTHYEQYF. CDR3 nucleotides: TGTCTCGGGACCCACTACGAGCAGTACTTC.